This is a list of T cell receptor beta chains from one sample in a study of cytomegalovirus exposure and HLA in healthy donors. The repertoire was sequenced with immunoSEQ multiplex PCR; TCRdb's copy has only in-frame clones and lacks some. The data hold under 150,000 clones, with around 89% observed a single time. Input material: PBMCs. The receptors were gathered from a woman younger than 30 in good health and CMV-seropositive. Both conserved end residues are part of each CDR3. Each record gives: V gene, J gene, D gene, clone size, CDR3 protein, CDR3 DNA. D genes are given only for firm matches. Size values are once, few and many counts, or a class for expanded clones, and some rows have none.

V: TRBV5-6; J: TRBJ1-2; D: NA; size: NA; CDR3: CASSFLGALSYGYTF; DNA: TGTGCCAGCAGCTTCTTAGGGGCCCTGAGCTATGGCTACACCTTC
V: TRBV7-8; J: TRBJ1-3; D: NA; size: NA; CDR3: CASSSATAVTGNTIYF; DNA: TGTGCCAGCAGCTCCGCGACAGCAGTTACTGGAAACACCATATATTTT
V: TRBV2; J: TRBJ1-2; D: NA; size: NA; CDR3: CASSEGRGGRSYTF; DNA: TGTGCCAGCAGCGAAGGCAGGGGAGGGCGAAGCTACACCTTC
V: TRBV6-1; J: TRBJ1-1; D: TRBD1; size: once; CDR3: CASSGGTGGGSYTEAFF; DNA: TGTGCCAGCAGTGGAGGGACAGGGGGTGGTTCGTACACTGAAGCTTTCTTT
V: TRBV30; J: TRBJ1-2; D: TRBD1; size: NA; CDR3: CAWRMRGQEGGYTF; DNA: TGTGCCTGGAGGATGCGGGGACAGGAAGGGGGCTACACCTTC
V: TRBV11-2; J: TRBJ1-2; D: NA; size: NA; CDR3: CASSLERSGYGYTF; DNA: TGTGCCAGCAGCTTAGAGCGCAGCGGCTATGGCTACACCTTC
V: TRBV27; J: TRBJ2-7; D: TRBD2; size: NA; CDR3: CASSFTSGGYEQYF; DNA: TGTGCCAGCAGTTTTACTAGCGGGGGATACGAGCAGTACTTC
V: TRBV14; J: TRBJ1-3; D: TRBD1; size: NA; CDR3: CASSQLGGPPGNTIYF; DNA: TGTGCCAGCAGCCAGTTAGGGGGCCCGCCTGGAAACACCATATATTTT
V: TRBV7-9; J: TRBJ1-2; D: NA; size: NA; CDR3: CASSLDNLGYTF; DNA: TGTGCCAGCAGCTTGGACAATTTGGGCTACACCTTC
V: TRBV7-3; J: TRBJ2-2; D: TRBD2; size: NA; CDR3: CASSSVAGGGPGELFF; DNA: TGTGCCAGCAGCTCCGTAGCGGGAGGGGGGCCCGGGGAGCTGTTTTTT
V: TRBV19; J: TRBJ1-3; D: NA; size: NA; CDR3: CASSRDFGSGNTIYF; DNA: TGTGCCAGTAGTCGGGACTTCGGCTCTGGAAACACCATATATTTT
V: TRBV7-9; J: TRBJ1-1; D: NA; size: NA; CDR3: CASRHRENTEAFF; DNA: TGTGCCAGCAGACACAGGGAGAACACTGAAGCTTTCTTT
V: TRBV30; J: TRBJ2-7; D: NA; size: NA; CDR3: CAWSVLQGSYEQYF; DNA: TGTGCCTGGAGTGTACTACAGGGATCCTACGAGCAGTACTTC
V: TRBV27; J: TRBJ1-1; D: NA; size: NA; CDR3: CASSGQGPTEAFF; DNA: TGTGCCAGCAGTGGGCAGGGTCCTACTGAAGCTTTCTTT
V: TRBV9; J: TRBJ1-1; D: NA; size: NA; CDR3: CASSVGEYTEAFF; DNA: TGTGCCAGCAGCGTAGGCGAATACACTGAAGCTTTCTTT
V: TRBV5-1; J: TRBJ2-1; D: TRBD2; size: NA; CDR3: CASSLGVAGGFQYNEQFF; DNA: TGCGCCAGCAGCTTGGGAGTAGCGGGAGGGTTTCAATACAATGAGCAGTTCTTC
V: TRBV5-4; J: TRBJ2-1; D: TRBD1; size: NA; CDR3: CASSLGGTGRGEQFF; DNA: TGTGCCAGCAGCTTGGGGGGGACAGGGAGAGGTGAGCAGTTCTTC
V: TRBV10-3; J: TRBJ1-5; D: TRBD1; size: NA; CDR3: CAITNIDRGPYQPQHF; DNA: TGTGCCATCACGAATATCGACAGGGGGCCGTACCAGCCCCAGCATTTT
V: TRBV7-8; J: TRBJ2-5; D: NA; size: NA; CDR3: CASSPPTVEETQYF; DNA: TGTGCCAGCAGCCCGCCAACAGTGGAAGAGACCCAGTACTTC
V: TRBV5-4; J: TRBJ1-2; D: NA; size: few; CDR3: CASSPGFSNYGYTF; DNA: TGTGCCAGCAGCCCAGGGTTCTCCAACTATGGCTACACCTTC
V: TRBV7-9; J: TRBJ1-5; D: NA; size: NA; CDR3: CASSLDESNQPQHF; DNA: TGTGCCAGCAGCTTAGATGAGAGCAATCAGCCCCAGCATTTT
V: TRBV9; J: TRBJ2-2; D: NA; size: NA; CDR3: CASSAGVANTGELFF; DNA: TGTGCCAGCAGCGCAGGGGTTGCGAACACCGGGGAGCTGTTTTTT
V: TRBV2; J: TRBJ2-3; D: NA; size: NA; CDR3: CAILLLGRPSSTDTQYF; DNA: TGTGCCATCTTACTCCTTGGCAGGCCCTCAAGCACAGATACGCAGTATTTT
V: TRBV7-9; J: TRBJ1-5; D: TRBD1; size: NA; CDR3: CASSLGTGGNQPQHF; DNA: TGTGCCAGCAGCTTAGGGACAGGGGGCAATCAGCCCCAGCATTTT
V: TRBV9; J: TRBJ1-2; D: NA; size: few; CDR3: CASSVQQESGYTF; DNA: TGTGCCAGCAGCGTGCAACAGGAATCGGGCTACACCTTC
V: TRBV6-1; J: TRBJ1-1; D: TRBD1; size: few; CDR3: CASRKTGTGGSEAFF; DNA: TGTGCCAGCAGGAAGACCGGGACAGGGGGCTCTGAAGCTTTCTTT
V: TRBV27; J: TRBJ2-1; D: TRBD2; size: NA; CDR3: CASSSRAGVYNEQFF; DNA: TGTGCCAGCAGTTCGCGAGCGGGAGTCTACAATGAGCAGTTCTTC
V: TRBV9; J: TRBJ2-1; D: NA; size: NA; CDR3: CASSPTGYYNEQFF; DNA: TGTGCCAGCAGCCCCACGGGGTACTACAATGAGCAGTTCTTC
V: TRBV4-3; J: TRBJ1-3; D: NA; size: NA; CDR3: CASSQNPTDIGSPGNTIYF; DNA: TGCGCCAGCAGCCAAAATCCGACAGATATAGGATCCCCTGGAAACACCATATATTTT
V: TRBV5-4; J: TRBJ2-3; D: TRBD2; size: NA; CDR3: CASSPKGTSGRRTDTQYF; DNA: TGTGCCAGCAGCCCCAAGGGGACTAGCGGGAGAAGGACAGATACGCAGTATTTT
V: TRBV9; J: TRBJ2-1; D: TRBD2; size: NA; CDR3: CASSAQRRSGSSYNEQFF; DNA: TGTGCCAGCAGCGCTCAAAGGCGAAGCGGGAGCTCCTACAATGAGCAGTTCTTC
V: TRBV15; J: TRBJ2-7; D: TRBD1; size: NA; CDR3: CATSRDRTGGDYEQYF; DNA: TGTGCCACCAGCAGAGACCGGACAGGGGGGGACTACGAGCAGTACTTC
V: TRBV4-2; J: TRBJ2-1; D: NA; size: NA; CDR3: CASSQAMAVSYNEQFF; DNA: TGTGCCAGCAGCCAAGCGATGGCGGTCTCCTACAATGAGCAGTTCTTC
V: TRBV27; J: TRBJ1-5; D: NA; size: NA; CDR3: CASSLVAVGSDQPQHF; DNA: TGTGCCAGCAGTTTAGTAGCGGTGGGATCTGATCAGCCCCAGCATTTT
V: TRBV7-2; J: TRBJ1-1; D: NA; size: NA; CDR3: CASSLDQGRAAFF; DNA: TGTGCCAGCAGCTTAGATCAGGGGAGAGCAGCTTTCTTT
V: TRBV5-1; J: TRBJ2-5; D: TRBD2; size: NA; CDR3: CASSLGVAGGNQETQYF; DNA: TGCGCCAGCAGCTTGGGGGTAGCGGGAGGAAACCAAGAGACCCAGTACTTC
V: TRBV30; J: TRBJ2-7; D: NA; size: NA; CDR3: CAFQAVYEQYF; DNA: TGTGCCTTCCAGGCCGTCTACGAGCAGTACTTC
V: TRBV2; J: TRBJ1-1; D: TRBD1; size: NA; CDR3: CAITPRQGPEAFF; DNA: TGTGCCATTACCCCCAGACAGGGCCCTGAAGCTTTCTTT
V: TRBV7-2; J: TRBJ2-1; D: TRBD2; size: NA; CDR3: CASSTGGIEQFF; DNA: TGTGCCAGCAGCACGGGGGGGATTGAGCAGTTCTTC
V: TRBV19; J: TRBJ1-2; D: NA; size: once; CDR3: CASSKKGTNYGYTF; DNA: TGTGCCAGTAGTAAGAAGGGGACTAACTATGGCTACACCTTC
V: TRBV10-3; J: TRBJ2-5; D: NA; size: NA; CDR3: CASASRETQYF; DNA: TGTGCCAGCGCGTCTCGGGAGACCCAGTACTTC
V: TRBV5-1; J: TRBJ2-1; D: TRBD1; size: NA; CDR3: CASSLGDSGEQFF; DNA: TGCGCCAGCAGCTTGGGGGACAGCGGTGAGCAGTTCTTC
V: TRBV18; J: TRBJ2-1; D: TRBD2; size: NA; CDR3: CASSPLPAGVTYNEQFF; DNA: TGTGCCAGCTCACCACTTCCAGCGGGAGTGACCTACAATGAGCAGTTCTTC